These T cell receptor beta chains were read from a single sample in a study of blood T cell repertoires in COVID-19. Measured with immunoSEQ multiplex PCR; TCRdb has only the in-frame clones, and not every one. The sample includes approximately 210,000 clones, around 87% of them seen just once. The sequencing input was PBMCs or T cells enriched from blood (not recorded which). These receptors originate from a woman aged 30 to 39 who had recovered from COVID-19. CDR3s include the opening cysteine and the closing phenylalanine or tryptophan. D genes are given only for firm matches. Size tells how often a clone was seen (once, few, many) or the class of an expanded clone, and some rows leave it out.

d_gene: TRBD1
j_gene: TRBJ2-1
v_gene: TRBV7-2
abundance: NA
CDR3aa: CASSPGTGGFYSYNEQFF
CDR3nt: TGTGCCAGCAGCCCCGGGACAGGGGGGTTTTACTCCTACAATGAGCAGTTCTTC

d_gene: NA
j_gene: TRBJ1-1
v_gene: TRBV2
abundance: NA
CDR3aa: CASSYWPEALREAFF
CDR3nt: TGTGCCAGCAGTTACTGGCCTGAGGCCCTCCGTGAAGCTTTCTTT

d_gene: NA
j_gene: TRBJ2-7
v_gene: TRBV7-6
abundance: once
CDR3aa: CASSLSDSDYEQYF
CDR3nt: TGTGCCAGCAGCTTATCGGATAGCGACTACGAGCAGTACTTC

d_gene: NA
j_gene: TRBJ2-2
v_gene: TRBV6-5
abundance: NA
CDR3aa: CASSRASGTGELFF
CDR3nt: TGTGCCAGCAGTAGAGCCAGCGGAACCGGGGAGCTGTTTTTT

d_gene: NA
j_gene: TRBJ1-1
v_gene: TRBV5-4
abundance: NA
CDR3aa: CASSLARGGEAFF
CDR3nt: TGTGCCAGCAGCTTGGCCCGGGGGGGGGAAGCTTTCTTT

d_gene: TRBD2
j_gene: TRBJ2-3
v_gene: TRBV19
abundance: once
CDR3aa: CASRGGRALDTQYF
CDR3nt: TGTGCCAGTAGGGGCGGGAGGGCCCTAGATACGCAGTATTTT

d_gene: NA
j_gene: TRBJ2-7
v_gene: TRBV11-2
abundance: NA
CDR3aa: CASSLTGDYEQYF
CDR3nt: TGTGCCAGCAGCTTAACAGGAGACTACGAGCAGTACTTC

d_gene: NA
j_gene: TRBJ1-4
v_gene: TRBV29-1
abundance: NA
CDR3aa: CSVISSHDEKLFF
CDR3nt: TGCAGCGTTATTTCGAGTCATGATGAAAAACTGTTTTTT

d_gene: NA
j_gene: TRBJ1-2
v_gene: TRBV7-2
abundance: NA
CDR3aa: CASSSGNSYYGYTF
CDR3nt: TGTGCCAGCAGCAGCGGGAACAGTTACTATGGCTACACCTTC

d_gene: NA
j_gene: TRBJ1-3
v_gene: TRBV7-9
abundance: NA
CDR3aa: CASSPPPPGNSGNTIYF
CDR3nt: TGTGCCAGCAGCCCCCCTCCCCCGGGGAACTCTGGAAACACCATATATTTT

d_gene: TRBD2
j_gene: TRBJ2-2
v_gene: TRBV7-2
abundance: once
CDR3aa: CASSLRLAGFEAGELFF
CDR3nt: TGTGCCAGCAGCTTACGGCTAGCGGGGTTTGAGGCCGGGGAGCTGTTTTTT